The 2 T cell receptor beta chains below were found in one sample sequenced in a study of blood T cell repertoires in COVID-19. Method: immunoSEQ multiplex PCR; TCRdb's copy keeps in-frame clones and lacks some. The repertoire holds about 210,000 clones, 88% seen once, with 2% to 3% in the top ten. Sequenced: PBMCs or T cells enriched from blood (not recorded which). These receptors came from a woman aged 40 to 50 with acute COVID-19.

This rearrangement joins TRBV12-5 to TRBJ1-2; 9 bases line up with TRBD1. J was trimmed by 4 bases and V by 1 base; bases with no gene match: 1. Germline V lookup: CDR1 LGHNT, CDR2 FRNRAP. This CDR3 spans 14 amino acids. The CDR3 protein is CASGLGDRAYGYTF. In DNA form, the CDR3 reads TGTGCTAGTGGTTTGGGGGACAGGGCCTATGGCTACACCTTC.

The chain is built from TRBV30 and TRBJ1-2, with D perhaps matching TRBD1 (5 bases). The CDR3 consists of 14 residues. Trimming stripped 0 bases from V and 1 base from J, with 9 bases between. CDR1 and CDR2 from the germline V gene are GTSNPN and SVGIG (reference sequence). CDR3 in DNA: TGTGCCTGGAGTGTACGCAGGGATAACTATGGCTACACCTTC. As protein: CAWSVRRDNYGYTF.